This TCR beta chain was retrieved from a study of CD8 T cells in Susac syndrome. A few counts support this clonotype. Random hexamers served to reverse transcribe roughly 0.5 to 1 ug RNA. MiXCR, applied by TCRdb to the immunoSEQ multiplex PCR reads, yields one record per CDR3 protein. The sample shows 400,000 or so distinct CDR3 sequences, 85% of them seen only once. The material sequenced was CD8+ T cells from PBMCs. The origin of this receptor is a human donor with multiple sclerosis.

The CDR3 reads CASSIGGNEQFF. The DNA of the CDR3 is TGTGCCAGTAGTATAGGGGGAAATGAGCAGTTCTTC. The chain employs TRBV19 and TRBJ2-1; D is unclear. V was cut by 1 base and J by 7 bases, with 5 bases left in between. The germline gives CDR1 LNHDA, CDR2 SQIVND (reference sequence). The CDR3 sequence is 12 residues long.